A selection of T cell receptor beta chains follows, all from one sample in a study of early stage breast cancer tumors. The assay was immunoSEQ multiplex PCR, and TCRdb's table has in-frame clones only and misses some. The sample consists of approximately 33,000 clones, roughly 77% of them appearing once. The sample comprised blood. The source of these receptors is a person in their forties with breast cancer. Each CDR3 is given with its conserved first and last residue. The D gene is left open where the match is weak. A row's size may be missing; if present it is once, few, many or a size class.

>TRBD1|.|TRBJ1-2|TRBV18
CASSPGQGQVYGYTF
TGTGCCAGCTCACCGGGGCAGGGACAGGTCTATGGCTACACCTTC
>.|.|TRBJ1-4|TRBV7-9
CASRPDETSTNEKLFF
TGTGCCAGCCGCCCGGACGAGACTTCAACTAATGAAAAACTGTTTTTT
>.|.|TRBJ1-1|TRBV19
CASSLTGTEAFF
TGTGCCAGTAGCCTTACAGGGACTGAAGCTTTCTTT
>TRBD2|.|TRBJ2-7|TRBV4-2
CASSQDKGTGGPYEQYF
TGTGCCAGCAGCCAAGATAAAGGAACGGGAGGACCCTACGAGCAGTACTTC
>.|.|TRBJ1-5|TRBV19
CASSLRGTYSNQPQHF
TGTGCCAGTAGTCTCCGGGGGACTTATAGCAATCAGCCCCAGCATTTT
>.|.|TRBJ1-1|TRBV18
CASSLQENTEAFF
TGTGCCAGCTCACTACAGGAGAACACTGAAGCTTTCTTT
>.|.|TRBJ2-7|TRBV11-3
CASSPTYSSYEQYF
TGTGCCAGCAGCCCCACCTATAGCTCCTACGAGCAGTACTTC
>TRBD2|medium-sized|TRBJ2-7|TRBV9
CASSDQPGLAGEQYF
TGTGCCAGCAGTGATCAACCGGGACTAGCGGGCGAGCAGTACTTC
>TRBD2|.|TRBJ2-2|TRBV9
CASSAGTSGGELFF
TGTGCCAGCAGCGCCGGGACTAGCGGCGGGGAGCTGTTTTTT
>.|.|TRBJ2-1|TRBV2
CASSEGQVGGDEQFF
TGTGCCAGCAGCGAGGGTCAAGTCGGTGGGGATGAGCAGTTCTTC
>.|.|TRBJ2-6|TRBV6-6
CASSYGGLGANVLTF
TGTGCCAGCAGTTACGGGGGACTGGGGGCCAACGTCCTGACTTTC
>.|.|TRBJ1-1|TRBV28
CAIHLGTEAFF
TGTGCCATCCATCTTGGGACTGAAGCTTTCTTT
>TRBD1|few|TRBJ1-2|TRBV5-1
CASSGQQGARYGYTF
TGCGCCAGCAGCGGACAACAGGGGGCTCGCTATGGCTACACCTTC
>.|.|TRBJ1-1|TRBV19
CASRTGTLMNTEAFF
TGTGCCAGTAGGACAGGTACATTAATGAACACTGAAGCTTTCTTT
>.|.|TRBJ1-1|TRBV5-4
CASSLGQSTEAFF
TGTGCCAGCAGTCTAGGGCAAAGCACTGAAGCTTTCTTT
>.|.|TRBJ2-5|TRBV4-2
CASRRTGTQYQETQYF
TGTGCCAGCAGGCGTACCGGGACTCAGTACCAAGAGACCCAGTACTTC
>TRBD2|few|TRBJ2-3|TRBV2
CASQTSGVRDTQYF
TGTGCCAGCCAGACTAGCGGGGTTCGAGATACGCAGTATTTT
>.|.|TRBJ2-1|TRBV29-1
CSVRGGPSSYNEQFF
TGCAGCGTAAGGGGCGGGCCGAGCTCCTACAATGAGCAGTTCTTC
>.|medium-sized|TRBJ1-4|TRBV5-1
CASNLGGGSNEKLFF
TGCGCCAGCAACCTTGGAGGGGGATCTAATGAAAAACTGTTTTTT
>TRBD2|.|TRBJ2-7|TRBV7-8
CASSFGLAGVNEQYF
TGTGCCAGCAGCTTCGGACTAGCGGGAGTTAACGAGCAGTACTTC
>TRBD1|.|TRBJ1-5|TRBV2
CASSGDRDGSQHF
TGTGCCAGCAGTGGGGACAGGGACGGTTCCCAGCATTTT
>.|few|TRBJ1-3|TRBV19
CASSIIGGTLVGNTIYF
TGTGCCAGTAGTATCATTGGAGGGACACTCGTTGGAAACACCATATATTTT
>TRBD1|few|TRBJ1-5|TRBV18
CASSDRDRGSQPQHF
TGTGCCAGCTCAGACCGGGACAGGGGAAGTCAGCCCCAGCATTTT
>TRBD1|medium-sized|TRBJ1-5|TRBV15
CATSRWGSTGDQPQHF
TGTGCCACCAGCAGATGGGGCTCGACAGGGGATCAGCCCCAGCATTTT
>.|.|TRBJ2-7|TRBV7-9
CASSFGSGAYEQYF
TGTGCCAGCAGCTTTGGTAGCGGTGCCTACGAGCAGTACTTC
>.|.|TRBJ2-4|TRBV13
CASSFPGAGNIQYF
TGTGCCAGCAGCTTCCCGGGGGCGGGAAACATTCAGTACTTC
>TRBD1|once|TRBJ1-4|TRBV5-4
CASSLGGQSNEKLFF
TGTGCCAGCAGCTTGGGGGGACAGTCTAATGAAAAACTGTTTTTT
>.|few|TRBJ2-2|TRBV7-7
CASSLAAGVAGELFF
TGTGCCAGCAGCTTAGCGGCAGGGGTTGCCGGGGAGCTGTTTTTT
>.|.|TRBJ2-5|TRBV27
CASSPRWSNRKTQYF
TGTGCCAGCAGTCCCCGATGGAGTAATCGAAAGACCCAGTACTTC
>TRBD2|.|TRBJ2-1|TRBV4-1
CASSPPSGGWGGGSYNEQFF
TGCGCCAGCAGCCCACCTAGCGGGGGTTGGGGGGGCGGCTCCTACAATGAGCAGTTCTTC
>.|once|TRBJ1-5|TRBV19
CASALRGYQPQHF
TGTGCCAGTGCCTTACGGGGCTATCAGCCCCAGCATTTT
>TRBD1|few|TRBJ1-5|TRBV19
CASSGTGGFQPQHF
TGTGCCAGTAGCGGGACAGGGGGTTTTCAGCCCCAGCATTTT
>TRBD1|.|TRBJ1-1|TRBV6-5
CASWGQGAGNTEAFF
TGTGCCAGCTGGGGACAGGGGGCGGGTAACACTGAAGCTTTCTTT
>.|.|TRBJ1-3|TRBV5-6
CASSLVRGYSGNTIYF
TGTGCCAGCAGCTTAGTAAGGGGCTACTCTGGAAACACCATATATTTT
>TRBD1|.|TRBJ2-7|TRBV6-1
CASSETGGGYEQYF
TGTGCCAGCAGTGAAACAGGGGGCGGGTACGAGCAGTACTTC
>.|.|TRBJ2-3|TRBV6-5
CASSYLGGDTQYF
TGTGCCAGCAGTTACTTGGGGGGAGATACGCAGTATTTT
>.|.|TRBJ2-5|TRBV9
CASSTGHQETQYF
TGTGCCAGCAGCACGGGACATCAAGAGACCCAGTACTTC
>.|.|TRBJ2-5|TRBV5-1
CASSLGAAQETQYF
TGCGCCAGCAGCTTAGGGGCAGCCCAAGAGACCCAGTACTTC
>.|.|TRBJ1-3|TRBV10-1
CASSEMFPTIYF
TGCGCCAGCAGTGAGATGTTCCCCACCATATATTTT
>.|.|TRBJ1-2|TRBV7-2
CASSLVGGLDYGYTF
TGTGCCAGCAGCTTAGTAGGGGGTTTGGACTATGGCTACACCTTC
>TRBD2|.|TRBJ2-1|TRBV7-9
CASSLGLAGNEQFF
TGTGCCAGCAGCTTAGGTCTAGCGGGAAATGAGCAGTTCTTC
>.|.|TRBJ2-3|TRBV5-5
CASSVQGAGGGTQYF
TGTGCCAGCAGCGTACAGGGGGCGGGGGGCGGTACGCAGTATTTT
>TRBD1|.|TRBJ1-2|TRBV19
CASSNRQGSSGYTF
TGTGCCAGTAGTAATCGACAGGGGAGTAGTGGCTACACCTTC
>TRBD1|few|TRBJ2-1|TRBV4-3
CASSQVYGTEYNEQFF
TGCGCCAGCAGCCAAGTTTACGGGACAGAGTACAATGAGCAGTTCTTC
>.|medium-sized|TRBJ1-1|TRBV29-1
CSVGVGALEAFF
TGCAGCGTTGGGGTTGGGGCCCTTGAAGCTTTCTTT
>.|.|TRBJ1-5|TRBV19
CASSIAAGNQPQHF
TGTGCCAGTAGTATAGCGGCGGGCAATCAGCCCCAGCATTTT
>.|few|TRBJ2-2|TRBV4-2
CASSWGADRPGNTGELFF
TGTGCCAGCAGCTGGGGGGCAGACCGTCCGGGGAACACCGGGGAGCTGTTTTTT
>.|.|TRBJ2-1|TRBV27
CASSPHPLGEQFF
TGTGCCAGCAGTCCACACCCTCTCGGGGAGCAGTTCTTC
>.|few|TRBJ2-7|TRBV7-6
CASSLQTDPRGEQYF
TGTGCCAGCAGCCTCCAGACGGACCCCAGAGGCGAGCAGTACTTC
>.|medium-sized|TRBJ1-2|TRBV18
CASSPEQGSETGYTF
TGTGCCAGCTCACCGGAGCAGGGGTCGGAGACTGGCTACACCTTC
>.|.|TRBJ2-3|TRBV7-2
CASNGGAVLTDTQYF
TGTGCCAGCAATGGGGGTGCTGTGCTGACAGATACGCAGTATTTT
>TRBD1|.|TRBJ2-2|TRBV28
CASSWATGGTGELFF
TGTGCCAGCAGTTGGGCGACAGGGGGCACCGGGGAGCTGTTTTTT
>TRBD1|.|TRBJ2-1|TRBV5-1
CASSSFSGTGYKYEQFF
TGCGCCAGCAGCTCCTTCTCCGGGACAGGGTACAAGTATGAGCAGTTCTTC
>TRBD1|.|TRBJ2-5|TRBV18
CASSPQRRTGGKETQYF
TGTGCCAGCTCACCTCAGAGAAGGACAGGGGGGAAAGAGACCCAGTACTTC
>.|once|TRBJ2-1|TRBV11-3
CASSFQQSYNEQFF
TGTGCCAGCAGCTTCCAGCAATCCTACAATGAGCAGTTCTTC
>.|.|TRBJ2-7|TRBV5-5
CASSQETYEQYF
TGTGCCAGCAGTCAGGAGACCTACGAGCAGTACTTC
>.|.|TRBJ2-7|TRBV9
CASSGGAAYEQYF
TGTGCCAGCAGCGGAGGGGCCGCCTACGAGCAGTACTTC
>.|.|TRBJ2-2|TRBV18
CASSLNTGELFF
TGTGCCAGCTCACTAAACACCGGGGAGCTGTTTTTT
>.|once|TRBJ2-7|TRBV11-2
CASNLNRDLYEQYF
TGTGCCAGCAACTTAAACAGGGATCTCTACGAGCAGTACTTC